Listed below are T cell receptor beta chains from one sample, sequenced in a study of technical replicates of blood from a handful of donors. Clones were sequenced by immunoSEQ multiplex PCR, and TCRdb holds only the in-frame ones, with some missing. The sample has under 95,000 clones; approximately 94% are singletons. Sequencing input: T cells isolated from PBMCs. All receptors derive from a human donor in good health. CDR3s include the opening cysteine and the closing phenylalanine or tryptophan. D genes are given only for firm matches. The size entry is marked missing in some rows and otherwise reads once, few, many or a size class.

cdr3_nt: TGTGCCGTGATGCAGGGCCAACAGCCCCAGCATTTT
cdr3_aa: CAVMQGQQPQHF
v_call: TRBV28
clone_size: -
j_call: TRBJ1-5
d_call: -

cdr3_nt: TGTGCCAGCAGTCCCCTTGGAGGGCCCTACAATGAGCAGTTCTTC
cdr3_aa: CASSPLGGPYNEQFF
v_call: TRBV28
clone_size: once
j_call: TRBJ2-1
d_call: -

cdr3_nt: TGTGCCAGCAGTGCCGAGACTAGCGGGAGTAGGCACGAGCAGTACTTC
cdr3_aa: CASSAETSGSRHEQYF
v_call: TRBV6-1
clone_size: once
j_call: TRBJ2-7
d_call: TRBD2

cdr3_nt: TGTGCCAGCAGTGAAGGGACTAGCGGTTATAGCACAGATACGCAGTATTTT
cdr3_aa: CASSEGTSGYSTDTQYF
v_call: TRBV6-1
clone_size: -
j_call: TRBJ2-3
d_call: TRBD2

cdr3_nt: TGTGCCAGCAGCCCGGGAGGCGATGAGCAGTTCTTC
cdr3_aa: CASSPGGDEQFF
v_call: TRBV11-3
clone_size: -
j_call: TRBJ2-1
d_call: TRBD2

cdr3_nt: TGCGCCAGCAGCTTGTCTAGCGGGTCATACAATGAGCAGTTCTTC
cdr3_aa: CASSLSSGSYNEQFF
v_call: TRBV5-1
clone_size: -
j_call: TRBJ2-1
d_call: TRBD2

cdr3_nt: TGTGCCAGCAGTGTTCGTGGGGGCCATCTAGCCAAAAACATTCAGTACTTC
cdr3_aa: CASSVRGGHLAKNIQYF
v_call: TRBV2
clone_size: -
j_call: TRBJ2-4
d_call: -

cdr3_nt: TGTGCCACCAGGTTTATGCAGTCCTCCTACGAGCAGTACTTC
cdr3_aa: CATRFMQSSYEQYF
v_call: TRBV27
clone_size: -
j_call: TRBJ2-7
d_call: -

cdr3_nt: TGTGCCAGCAGTGACAATAGGGGCTCTCATCAGCCCCAGCATTTT
cdr3_aa: CASSDNRGSHQPQHF
v_call: TRBV2
clone_size: -
j_call: TRBJ1-5
d_call: -

cdr3_nt: TGTGCCAGCAGTGGCGTATTCGGGGGGACGCAGTATTTT
cdr3_aa: CASSGVFGGTQYF
v_call: TRBV6-1
clone_size: -
j_call: TRBJ2-3
d_call: TRBD2

cdr3_nt: TGTGCCAGCAGCCCCCGACAGGGGTCGGTCACTGAAGCTTTCTTT
cdr3_aa: CASSPRQGSVTEAFF
v_call: TRBV11-2
clone_size: once
j_call: TRBJ1-1
d_call: TRBD1

cdr3_nt: TGTGCCAGTAGTATCTCTTACAGGGGGCCAGGTAATGAGCAGTTCTTC
cdr3_aa: CASSISYRGPGNEQFF
v_call: TRBV19
clone_size: -
j_call: TRBJ2-1
d_call: TRBD1

cdr3_nt: TGCGCCAGCAGCTTGGATAACAGGGGAGGAAATCAGCCCCAGCATTTT
cdr3_aa: CASSLDNRGGNQPQHF
v_call: TRBV5-1
clone_size: -
j_call: TRBJ1-5
d_call: TRBD1

cdr3_nt: TGTGCCAGCAGCTTAGATCTCACAGGGACCATGAACACTGAAGCTTTCTTT
cdr3_aa: CASSLDLTGTMNTEAFF
v_call: TRBV11-2
clone_size: -
j_call: TRBJ1-1
d_call: -

cdr3_nt: TGTGCCAGCAGCCCTGGGGGAGGGGTTGGCGCTGAAGCTTTCTTT
cdr3_aa: CASSPGGGVGAEAFF
v_call: TRBV7-9
clone_size: -
j_call: TRBJ1-1
d_call: -

cdr3_nt: TGTGCCAGCAGGCCTGGACAGGCGAACACCGGGGAGCTGTTTTTT
cdr3_aa: CASRPGQANTGELFF
v_call: TRBV27
clone_size: -
j_call: TRBJ2-2
d_call: TRBD1

cdr3_nt: TGTGCCAGCAGCCCCTCGTGGGGGGGCGACGAGCAGTACTTC
cdr3_aa: CASSPSWGGDEQYF
v_call: TRBV7-9
clone_size: -
j_call: TRBJ2-7
d_call: -

cdr3_nt: TGTGCCAGCAGCCCCGGGAGAGAGACCCAGTACTTC
cdr3_aa: CASSPGRETQYF
v_call: TRBV11-2
clone_size: -
j_call: TRBJ2-5
d_call: -

cdr3_nt: TGTGCCAGCAGTTCCGGACTAGCTCGCTACGAGCAGTACTTC
cdr3_aa: CASSSGLARYEQYF
v_call: TRBV6-5
clone_size: -
j_call: TRBJ2-7
d_call: TRBD2

cdr3_nt: TGTGCCAGTAGTCCCCGACAGAACTGGGACGAGCAGTACTTC
cdr3_aa: CASSPRQNWDEQYF
v_call: TRBV19
clone_size: -
j_call: TRBJ2-7
d_call: -

cdr3_nt: TGCGCCAGCAACGACCCTTTAGCGCGGGATGAGCAGTTCTTC
cdr3_aa: CASNDPLARDEQFF
v_call: TRBV4-1
clone_size: -
j_call: TRBJ2-1
d_call: -

cdr3_nt: TGTGCCAGCAGTGAACGGCCCCCGACGGGCACCGGGGAGCTGTTTTTT
cdr3_aa: CASSERPPTGTGELFF
v_call: TRBV2
clone_size: -
j_call: TRBJ2-2
d_call: -

cdr3_nt: TGCGCCAGCAGCCAAGATAACCGGGCTGGAAACACCATATATTTT
cdr3_aa: CASSQDNRAGNTIYF
v_call: TRBV4-1
clone_size: once
j_call: TRBJ1-3
d_call: -

cdr3_nt: TGCGCCAGCAGCTTGGCAGAATCCTACGAGCAGTACTTC
cdr3_aa: CASSLAESYEQYF
v_call: TRBV5-1
clone_size: -
j_call: TRBJ2-7
d_call: -

cdr3_nt: TGTGCCAGCTCACCCCAGGGCACTGAAGCTTTCTTT
cdr3_aa: CASSPQGTEAFF
v_call: TRBV18
clone_size: -
j_call: TRBJ1-1
d_call: -

cdr3_nt: TGCGCCAGCAGTGAAATCAGGGATTATAGCAATCAGCCCCAGCATTTT
cdr3_aa: CASSEIRDYSNQPQHF
v_call: TRBV10-2
clone_size: -
j_call: TRBJ1-5
d_call: -

cdr3_nt: TGTGCCTGGAGTGTCGGGCAGGGGGCGGGTGAGCAGTTCTTC
cdr3_aa: CAWSVGQGAGEQFF
v_call: TRBV30
clone_size: -
j_call: TRBJ2-1
d_call: TRBD1

cdr3_nt: TGTGCCAGCAGCTTGCTGGCGGAAACCTACGAGCAGTACTTC
cdr3_aa: CASSLLAETYEQYF
v_call: TRBV5-6
clone_size: -
j_call: TRBJ2-7
d_call: -

cdr3_nt: TGTGCCAGCAGCTGGGGGACTAGCGGGACGGAATTCGAGCAGTACTTC
cdr3_aa: CASSWGTSGTEFEQYF
v_call: TRBV5-6
clone_size: -
j_call: TRBJ2-7
d_call: TRBD2

cdr3_nt: TGTGCCAGCAGTATGACAGGGGGAGTTGAAAAACTGTTTTTT
cdr3_aa: CASSMTGGVEKLFF
v_call: TRBV2
clone_size: -
j_call: TRBJ1-4
d_call: TRBD1

cdr3_nt: TGTGCCAGCCTGGGGGCAAGCTATGGCTACACCTTC
cdr3_aa: CASLGASYGYTF
v_call: TRBV28
clone_size: -
j_call: TRBJ1-2
d_call: -

cdr3_nt: TGTGCCAGCAGCCCTGGGACTAGCGGAGCTAATGAGCAGTTCTTC
cdr3_aa: CASSPGTSGANEQFF
v_call: TRBV11-2
clone_size: -
j_call: TRBJ2-1
d_call: TRBD2

cdr3_nt: TGTGCCAGCAGCCGGGACAGGGCAGCCTACAATGAGCAGTTCTTC
cdr3_aa: CASSRDRAAYNEQFF
v_call: TRBV6-1
clone_size: -
j_call: TRBJ2-1
d_call: TRBD1

cdr3_nt: TGCGCCAGCAGCCCTCGAGGAGGGGGCTTTAATTCACCCCTCCACTTT
cdr3_aa: CASSPRGGGFNSPLHF
v_call: TRBV5-1
clone_size: -
j_call: TRBJ1-6
d_call: TRBD1

cdr3_nt: TGCGCCAGCAGCCAAGGCGACACAATTAACACAGATACGCAGTATTTT
cdr3_aa: CASSQGDTINTDTQYF
v_call: TRBV4-1
clone_size: once
j_call: TRBJ2-3
d_call: -

cdr3_nt: TGTGCCAGCCTGGACGGGATGACTGGAAACACCATATATTTT
cdr3_aa: CASLDGMTGNTIYF
v_call: TRBV28
clone_size: -
j_call: TRBJ1-3
d_call: -

cdr3_nt: TGCAGCGTTCGATCGGTCCCGGGACAGAGCTCCTACGAGCAGTACTTC
cdr3_aa: CSVRSVPGQSSYEQYF
v_call: TRBV29-1
clone_size: -
j_call: TRBJ2-7
d_call: TRBD1

cdr3_nt: TGTGCCAGCAGCCCAGGAGGGGGGGGCCCAGATACGCAGTATTTT
cdr3_aa: CASSPGGGGPDTQYF
v_call: TRBV13
clone_size: -
j_call: TRBJ2-3
d_call: -

cdr3_nt: TGTGCCAGCAGCCCCTTTGAGGGTTGGACTGAAGCTTTCTTT
cdr3_aa: CASSPFEGWTEAFF
v_call: TRBV2
clone_size: -
j_call: TRBJ1-1
d_call: -

cdr3_nt: TGTGCCAGCAGCTCAGGTGGCTACACCTTC
cdr3_aa: CASSSGGYTF
v_call: TRBV5-6
clone_size: -
j_call: TRBJ1-2
d_call: -

cdr3_nt: TGTGCCTGGACGGGACAGGTTATGGCTGGAAACACCATATATTTT
cdr3_aa: CAWTGQVMAGNTIYF
v_call: TRBV30
clone_size: -
j_call: TRBJ1-3
d_call: TRBD1

cdr3_nt: TGTGCCAGCAGCTGGAGACAGGAGTCCTACGAGCAGTACTTC
cdr3_aa: CASSWRQESYEQYF
v_call: TRBV5-6
clone_size: -
j_call: TRBJ2-7
d_call: -

cdr3_nt: TGTGCCAGCAGTTTTGGAGGGGACACAGATACGCAGTATTTT
cdr3_aa: CASSFGGDTDTQYF
v_call: TRBV6-5
clone_size: -
j_call: TRBJ2-3
d_call: -

cdr3_nt: TGTGCCAGCAGCGCCAAGTCCGGGACAGGGGGCACCATCTACAATGAGCAGTTCTTC
cdr3_aa: CASSAKSGTGGTIYNEQFF
v_call: TRBV9
clone_size: -
j_call: TRBJ2-1
d_call: TRBD1

cdr3_nt: TGTGCCAGCAGCTCCCCCGGACTATTGACTTACGAGCAGTACTTC
cdr3_aa: CASSSPGLLTYEQYF
v_call: TRBV5-6
clone_size: once
j_call: TRBJ2-7
d_call: -

cdr3_nt: TGTGCCAGCAGCTTGGGACAGCAAGAGACCCAGTACTTC
cdr3_aa: CASSLGQQETQYF
v_call: TRBV5-4
clone_size: -
j_call: TRBJ2-5
d_call: -

cdr3_nt: TGTGCCAGCAGCCCCTCCGGGGAGCTGTTTTTT
cdr3_aa: CASSPSGELFF
v_call: TRBV7-9
clone_size: -
j_call: TRBJ2-2
d_call: -

cdr3_nt: TGTGCCAGCAGCTTAGGGGGGACAGGGTCTGAAAAACTGTTTTTT
cdr3_aa: CASSLGGTGSEKLFF
v_call: TRBV7-2
clone_size: -
j_call: TRBJ1-4
d_call: TRBD1

cdr3_nt: TGTGCCAGCAGTGTGGGGAGTCTGTCCATATATTTT
cdr3_aa: CASSVGSLSIYF
v_call: TRBV2
clone_size: -
j_call: TRBJ1-3
d_call: -

cdr3_nt: TGCGCCAGCAGCCACGGGTTTGGGGGGAAGAACACTGAAGCTTTCTTT
cdr3_aa: CASSHGFGGKNTEAFF
v_call: TRBV4-1
clone_size: -
j_call: TRBJ1-1
d_call: -

cdr3_nt: TGCGCCAGCAGCCAACTCACGACAGGGGGGGATGGCTACACCTTC
cdr3_aa: CASSQLTTGGDGYTF
v_call: TRBV4-1
clone_size: -
j_call: TRBJ1-2
d_call: TRBD1

cdr3_nt: TGTGCCAGTAGTTTGGGAGGATGGAGCAATCAGCCCCAGCATTTT
cdr3_aa: CASSLGGWSNQPQHF
v_call: TRBV19
clone_size: -
j_call: TRBJ1-5
d_call: -

cdr3_nt: TGTGCCAGCAGTTGGGGGACAGGGATTGCGAACACCGGGGAGCTGTTTTTT
cdr3_aa: CASSWGTGIANTGELFF
v_call: TRBV27
clone_size: -
j_call: TRBJ2-2
d_call: TRBD1

cdr3_nt: TGCGCCAGCAGCTTGGGACAGGGTACAACTAATGAAAAACTGTTTTTT
cdr3_aa: CASSLGQGTTNEKLFF
v_call: TRBV5-1
clone_size: -
j_call: TRBJ1-4
d_call: TRBD1